Sequencing of this T cell receptor beta chain was carried out in a study of control samples from healthy donors and cancer patients. The V end was cut by 3 bases, the J end by 2 bases, with 7 bases between. The CDR3 totals 13 residues. The table came from immunoSEQ multiplex PCR; TCRdb's copy has only in-frame clones and leaves some out. The sample consists of 85,000 to 110,000 clones, around 89% of them appearing once. This clonotype was obtained from a man between 60 and 75 years old with lung cancer. This chain uses TRBV12-3 or TRBV12-4 with TRBJ1-2, with D perhaps matching TRBD1 (5 bases). The specimen sequenced was PBMCs. CDR3 sequence reads: CASSLWGNYGYTF. In DNA form, the CDR3 reads TGTGCCAGCAGTTTGTGGGGCAACTATGGCTACACCTTC.